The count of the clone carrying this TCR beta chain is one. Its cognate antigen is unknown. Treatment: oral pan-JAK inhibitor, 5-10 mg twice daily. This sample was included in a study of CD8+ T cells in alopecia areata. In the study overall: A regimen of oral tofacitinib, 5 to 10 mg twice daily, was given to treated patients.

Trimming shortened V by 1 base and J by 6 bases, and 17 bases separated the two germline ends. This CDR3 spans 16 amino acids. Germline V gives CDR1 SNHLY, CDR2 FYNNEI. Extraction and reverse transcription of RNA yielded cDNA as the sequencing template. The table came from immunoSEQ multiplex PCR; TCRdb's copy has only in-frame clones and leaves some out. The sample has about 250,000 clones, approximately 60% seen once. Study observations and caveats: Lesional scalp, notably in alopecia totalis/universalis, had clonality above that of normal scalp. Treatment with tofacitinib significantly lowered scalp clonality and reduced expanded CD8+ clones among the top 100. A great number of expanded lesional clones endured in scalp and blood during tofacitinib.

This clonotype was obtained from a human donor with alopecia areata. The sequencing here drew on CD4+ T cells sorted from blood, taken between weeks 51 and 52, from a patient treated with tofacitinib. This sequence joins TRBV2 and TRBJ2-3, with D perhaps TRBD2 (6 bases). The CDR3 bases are TGTGCCAGCAGTGAAGTCGCGGGGCCACTGGGGGATACGCAGTATTTT. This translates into CASSEVAGPLGDTQYF. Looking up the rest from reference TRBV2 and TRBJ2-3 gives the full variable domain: EPEVTQTPSHQVTQMGQEVILRCVPISNHLYFYWYRQILGQKVEFLVSFYNNEISEKSEIFDDQFSVERPDGSNFTLKIRSTKLEDSAMYFCASSEVAGPLGDTQYFGPGTRLTVL.